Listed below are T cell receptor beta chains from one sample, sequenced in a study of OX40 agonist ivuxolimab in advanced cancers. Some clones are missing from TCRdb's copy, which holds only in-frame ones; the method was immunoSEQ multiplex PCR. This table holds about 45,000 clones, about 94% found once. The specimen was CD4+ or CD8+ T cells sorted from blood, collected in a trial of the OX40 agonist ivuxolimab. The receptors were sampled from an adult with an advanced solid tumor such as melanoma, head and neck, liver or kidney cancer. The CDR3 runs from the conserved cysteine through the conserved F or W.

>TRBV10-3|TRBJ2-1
CAISSAGNNNEQFF
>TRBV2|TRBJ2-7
CASSEARLAGLYEQYF
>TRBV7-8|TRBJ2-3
CASSPDGTGGKSGTDTQYF
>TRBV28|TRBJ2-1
CASSFRDRGENEQFF
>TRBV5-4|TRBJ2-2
CASSLTSGRARLELFF
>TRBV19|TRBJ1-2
CASSIDLDRGRPGYTF
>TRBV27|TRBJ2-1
CASSLSGGHKATGENEQFF
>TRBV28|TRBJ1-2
CASSWVAYGYTF
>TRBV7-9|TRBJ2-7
CASSATPGTGVPYEQYF
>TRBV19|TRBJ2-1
CASSAKRGQGIMDNEQFF
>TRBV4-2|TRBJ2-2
CASSQDWGPNTGELFF
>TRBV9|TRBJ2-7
CASSATGSSYEQYF
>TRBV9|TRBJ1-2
CASSPRRTGNRDGYTF
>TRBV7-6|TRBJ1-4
CASSLVPSEKLFF
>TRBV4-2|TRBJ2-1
CASSQELGVGEQFF
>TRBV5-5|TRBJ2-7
CASSLEYEQYF
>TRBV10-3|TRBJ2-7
CATIDNPGRYEQYF